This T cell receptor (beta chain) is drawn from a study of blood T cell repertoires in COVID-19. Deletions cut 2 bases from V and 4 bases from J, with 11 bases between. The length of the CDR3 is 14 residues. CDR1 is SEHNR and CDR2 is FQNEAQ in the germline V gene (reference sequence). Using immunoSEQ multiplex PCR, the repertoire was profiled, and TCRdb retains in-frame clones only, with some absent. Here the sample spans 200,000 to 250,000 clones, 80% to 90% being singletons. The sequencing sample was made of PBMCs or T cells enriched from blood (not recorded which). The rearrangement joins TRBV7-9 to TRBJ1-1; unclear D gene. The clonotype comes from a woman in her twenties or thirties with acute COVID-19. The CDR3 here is CASSLSTATTEAFF. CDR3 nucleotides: TGTGCCAGCAGCTTAAGTACAGCTACCACTGAAGCTTTCTTT.